This is a list of T cell receptor beta chains from one sample in a study of T cells after yellow fever vaccination. TCRdb re-called the 5' RACE reads with MiXCR, one entry per CDR3 protein. The profile shows 120,000 or so distinct CDR3 sequences, more than 7.5% of them singletons. Specimen: CD8+ T cells sorted from PBMCs, collected on the day of the yellow fever booster vaccination. These receptors were obtained from a man between 18 and 35 years old who received the YFV17D yellow fever vaccine. The CDR3 runs from the conserved cysteine through the conserved F or W. Each record gives: V gene, J gene, D gene, clone size, CDR3 protein, CDR3 DNA. D genes are given only for firm matches. Part of the rows lack a size; the others show once, few, many or a class for expanded clones.

V gene: TRBV4-1
J gene: TRBJ2-3
D gene: TRBD2
clone size: many
CDR3 protein: CASSQAPGLAGNGDTQYF
CDR3 DNA: TGCGCCAGCAGCCAAGCGCCGGGACTAGCGGGGAATGGAGATACGCAGTATTTT

V gene: TRBV25-1
J gene: TRBJ1-1
D gene: NA
clone size: few
CDR3 protein: CASREGVTEAFF
CDR3 DNA: TGTGCCAGCAGGGAGGGGGTCACTGAAGCTTTCTTT

V gene: TRBV7-8
J gene: TRBJ1-2
D gene: NA
clone size: many
CDR3 protein: CASSSTGAYGYTF
CDR3 DNA: TGTGCCAGCAGCTCGACAGGAGCGTATGGCTACACCTTC

V gene: TRBV15
J gene: TRBJ1-5
D gene: NA
clone size: many
CDR3 protein: CATSPQGQPQHF
CDR3 DNA: TGTGCCACCAGCCCACAGGGACAGCCCCAGCATTTT

V gene: TRBV4-3
J gene: TRBJ2-4
D gene: NA
clone size: NA
CDR3 protein: CASSQDMAGITKNIQYF
CDR3 DNA: TGCGCCAGCAGCCAAGATATGGCAGGGATTACCAAAAACATTCAGTACTTC

V gene: TRBV6-5
J gene: TRBJ1-3
D gene: NA
clone size: NA
CDR3 protein: CASSYSEGSDTIYF
CDR3 DNA: TGTGCCAGCAGTTACTCGGAAGGGAGTGACACCATATATTTT

V gene: TRBV7-3
J gene: TRBJ2-1
D gene: NA
clone size: few
CDR3 protein: CASSLSVAWGYNEQFF
CDR3 DNA: TGTGCCAGCAGCTTAAGCGTGGCCTGGGGTTACAATGAGCAGTTCTTC

V gene: TRBV27
J gene: TRBJ1-5
D gene: NA
clone size: few
CDR3 protein: CASAVYSNQPQHF
CDR3 DNA: TGTGCCAGCGCAGTATATAGCAATCAGCCCCAGCATTTT

V gene: TRBV29-1
J gene: TRBJ2-3
D gene: TRBD1
clone size: NA
CDR3 protein: CICSGTDAGTDTQYF
CDR3 DNA: TGCATCTGTTCCGGGACAGATGCGGGCACAGATACGCAGTATTTT

V gene: TRBV9
J gene: TRBJ1-1
D gene: NA
clone size: few
CDR3 protein: CASSVVIDPTEAFF
CDR3 DNA: TGTGCCAGCAGCGTAGTTATTGACCCCACTGAAGCTTTCTTT

V gene: TRBV3-1
J gene: TRBJ2-1
D gene: NA
clone size: NA
CDR3 protein: CASSQVVSGQSTYNEQFF
CDR3 DNA: TGTGCCAGCAGCCAAGTTGTCAGTGGGCAGAGCACCTACAATGAGCAGTTCTTC

V gene: TRBV7-9
J gene: TRBJ2-2
D gene: TRBD1
clone size: NA
CDR3 protein: CASSLGTGGPTGELFF
CDR3 DNA: TGTGCCAGCAGCTTAGGGACAGGGGGTCCCACCGGGGAGCTGTTTTTT

V gene: TRBV12-3/TRBV12-4
J gene: TRBJ1-5
D gene: NA
clone size: few
CDR3 protein: CATGGGPNQPQHF
CDR3 DNA: TGTGCCACCGGGGGGGGCCCCAATCAGCCCCAGCATTTT

V gene: TRBV4-2
J gene: TRBJ1-4
D gene: NA
clone size: few
CDR3 protein: CASSQQWGGQEKLFF
CDR3 DNA: TGTGCCAGCAGCCAACAGTGGGGGGGTCAGGAAAAACTGTTTTTT

V gene: TRBV5-1
J gene: TRBJ2-6
D gene: NA
clone size: few
CDR3 protein: CASSLGSGANVLTF
CDR3 DNA: TGCGCCAGCAGCTTGGGTTCTGGGGCCAACGTCCTGACTTTC

V gene: TRBV28
J gene: TRBJ2-3
D gene: TRBD2
clone size: few
CDR3 protein: CASSPMTSVRRDTQYF
CDR3 DNA: TGTGCCAGCAGCCCTATGACTAGCGTCAGACGAGATACGCAGTATTTT

V gene: TRBV6-2/TRBV6-3
J gene: TRBJ2-1
D gene: TRBD2
clone size: NA
CDR3 protein: CASRGGLAGVPLYNEQFF
CDR3 DNA: TGTGCCAGCAGGGGTGGACTAGCGGGGGTACCCCTCTACAATGAGCAGTTCTTC

V gene: TRBV20-1
J gene: TRBJ2-7
D gene: NA
clone size: few
CDR3 protein: CSARAPRGGLPLEQYF
CDR3 DNA: TGCAGTGCTAGAGCCCCCCGTGGGGGGCTTCCCCTCGAGCAGTACTTC

V gene: TRBV20-1
J gene: TRBJ1-1
D gene: NA
clone size: few
CDR3 protein: CSARSTGWGYTEAFF
CDR3 DNA: TGCAGTGCTAGGAGTACAGGTTGGGGGTACACTGAAGCTTTCTTT

V gene: TRBV7-9
J gene: TRBJ2-3
D gene: TRBD2
clone size: many
CDR3 protein: CASSLHAGGRADTQYF
CDR3 DNA: TGTGCCAGCAGCTTACACGCGGGGGGCCGGGCAGATACGCAGTATTTT

V gene: TRBV5-6
J gene: TRBJ2-1
D gene: TRBD2
clone size: NA
CDR3 protein: CASSTLAGGEQFF
CDR3 DNA: TGTGCCAGCAGTACGCTAGCGGGCGGTGAGCAGTTCTTC

V gene: TRBV28
J gene: TRBJ1-3
D gene: NA
clone size: many
CDR3 protein: CASSFPGNTIYF
CDR3 DNA: TGTGCCAGCAGCTTTCCAGGAAACACCATATATTTT

V gene: TRBV12-3/TRBV12-4
J gene: TRBJ2-3
D gene: NA
clone size: many
CDR3 protein: CASSLAPGGAGGTDTQYF
CDR3 DNA: TGTGCCAGCAGTTTAGCTCCCGGCGGGGCCGGGGGCACAGATACGCAGTATTTT

V gene: TRBV7-6
J gene: TRBJ1-6
D gene: NA
clone size: NA
CDR3 protein: CASSAQGSSPLHF
CDR3 DNA: TGTGCCAGCAGCGCCCAGGGAAGCTCACCCCTCCACTTT

V gene: TRBV5-1
J gene: TRBJ1-1
D gene: NA
clone size: NA
CDR3 protein: CASSLGQSNTEAFF
CDR3 DNA: TGCGCCAGCAGCTTAGGTCAGAGCAACACTGAAGCTTTCTTT

V gene: TRBV5-5
J gene: TRBJ1-1
D gene: NA
clone size: NA
CDR3 protein: CASSLRENSRDTEAFF
CDR3 DNA: TGTGCCAGCAGCTTGCGGGAAAATTCTCGGGACACTGAAGCTTTCTTT

V gene: TRBV29-1
J gene: TRBJ2-7
D gene: NA
clone size: many
CDR3 protein: CSVDLGADEQYF
CDR3 DNA: TGCAGCGTTGACTTGGGGGCCGACGAGCAGTACTTC

V gene: TRBV12-3/TRBV12-4
J gene: TRBJ2-2
D gene: TRBD1
clone size: few
CDR3 protein: CASTGTGANTGELFF
CDR3 DNA: TGTGCCAGCACCGGGACAGGGGCGAACACCGGGGAGCTGTTTTTT

V gene: TRBV29-1
J gene: TRBJ1-1
D gene: TRBD1
clone size: NA
CDR3 protein: CSARPGQGRGAMGTEAFF
CDR3 DNA: TGCAGCGCCCGCCCGGGACAGGGGAGAGGGGCTATGGGCACTGAAGCTTTCTTT

V gene: TRBV7-9
J gene: TRBJ2-5
D gene: NA
clone size: many
CDR3 protein: CASSPAQGGMETQYF
CDR3 DNA: TGTGCCAGCAGCCCTGCCCAGGGGGGAATGGAGACCCAGTACTTC

V gene: TRBV7-9
J gene: TRBJ2-3
D gene: NA
clone size: many
CDR3 protein: CASSSPLRDGSTQYF
CDR3 DNA: TGTGCCAGCAGCTCTCCCCTAAGAGATGGATCTACGCAGTATTTT

V gene: TRBV19
J gene: TRBJ1-5
D gene: NA
clone size: NA
CDR3 protein: CASQWGGYGNQPQHF
CDR3 DNA: TGTGCCAGTCAGTGGGGGGGCTACGGCAATCAGCCCCAGCATTTT

V gene: TRBV5-4
J gene: TRBJ2-7
D gene: NA
clone size: few
CDR3 protein: CASSLSGVTYEQYF
CDR3 DNA: TGTGCCAGCAGCTTGAGTGGGGTCACCTACGAGCAGTACTTC

V gene: TRBV3-1
J gene: TRBJ1-4
D gene: TRBD1
clone size: NA
CDR3 protein: CASSPTGTGISKLFF
CDR3 DNA: TGTGCCAGCAGCCCCACGGGGACAGGTATCTCTAAACTGTTTTTT

V gene: TRBV7-9
J gene: TRBJ2-1
D gene: NA
clone size: NA
CDR3 protein: CASRHGRDSHNEQFF
CDR3 DNA: TGTGCCAGCAGGCACGGCAGGGACTCCCACAATGAGCAGTTCTTC

V gene: TRBV6-4
J gene: TRBJ1-2
D gene: NA
clone size: few
CDR3 protein: CASSDSPGHLNSYTF
CDR3 DNA: TGTGCCAGCAGTGACTCACCGGGACACCTGAATAGCTACACCTTC

V gene: TRBV29-1
J gene: TRBJ2-5
D gene: TRBD1
clone size: many
CDR3 protein: CSVELVTGARETQYF
CDR3 DNA: TGCAGCGTTGAGTTGGTGACAGGGGCTAGGGAGACCCAGTACTTC

V gene: TRBV6-6
J gene: TRBJ2-6
D gene: NA
clone size: once
CDR3 protein: CASSSYLQHSGANVLTF
CDR3 DNA: TGTGCCAGCAGTTCATATCTACAACACTCTGGGGCCAACGTCCTGACTTTC

V gene: TRBV29-1
J gene: TRBJ2-2
D gene: TRBD1
clone size: NA
CDR3 protein: CSVVETGYTGELFF
CDR3 DNA: TGCAGCGTTGTTGAGACAGGGTACACCGGGGAGCTGTTTTTT

V gene: TRBV6-5
J gene: TRBJ1-5
D gene: NA
clone size: few
CDR3 protein: CASSQQLPGGKNQPQHF
CDR3 DNA: TGTGCCAGCAGTCAACAGCTCCCCGGGGGAAAGAATCAGCCCCAGCATTTT

V gene: TRBV20-1
J gene: TRBJ1-1
D gene: TRBD1
clone size: NA
CDR3 protein: CSAPAGGTEAFF
CDR3 DNA: TGCAGTGCTCCGGCAGGGGGAACTGAAGCTTTCTTT

V gene: TRBV7-3
J gene: TRBJ2-1
D gene: NA
clone size: NA
CDR3 protein: CASSFGAGADEQFF
CDR3 DNA: TGTGCCAGCAGCTTTGGGGCAGGGGCGGATGAGCAGTTCTTC

V gene: TRBV7-9
J gene: TRBJ2-5
D gene: TRBD1
clone size: NA
CDR3 protein: CASRGTGVFETQYF
CDR3 DNA: TGTGCCAGCAGGGGGACAGGGGTGTTTGAGACCCAGTACTTC

V gene: TRBV12-5
J gene: TRBJ2-2
D gene: NA
clone size: NA
CDR3 protein: CASGLVLTGQANTGELFF
CDR3 DNA: TGTGCTAGTGGTTTGGTACTTACGGGGCAGGCGAACACCGGGGAGCTGTTTTTT

V gene: TRBV7-3
J gene: TRBJ2-5
D gene: NA
clone size: NA
CDR3 protein: CASSLNAGSGETQYF
CDR3 DNA: TGTGCCAGCAGCTTAAATGCTGGAAGTGGAGAGACCCAGTACTTC

V gene: TRBV4-3
J gene: TRBJ2-7
D gene: NA
clone size: few
CDR3 protein: CASSPTPQGLQPQYF
CDR3 DNA: TGCGCCAGCAGCCCCACTCCCCAGGGTTTGCAGCCCCAGTACTTC

V gene: TRBV4-1
J gene: TRBJ2-2
D gene: NA
clone size: many
CDR3 protein: CASSQGVGGGGELFF
CDR3 DNA: TGCGCCAGCAGCCAAGGGGTAGGGGGAGGCGGGGAGCTGTTTTTT

V gene: TRBV29-1
J gene: TRBJ1-6
D gene: NA
clone size: NA
CDR3 protein: CSVARQSSYNSPLHF
CDR3 DNA: TGCAGCGTTGCCAGACAGAGCTCCTATAATTCACCCCTCCACTTT

V gene: TRBV6-5
J gene: TRBJ2-1
D gene: NA
clone size: NA
CDR3 protein: CASTNLGGGGEQFF
CDR3 DNA: TGTGCCAGCACCAACTTAGGTGGGGGTGGTGAGCAGTTCTTC

V gene: TRBV27
J gene: TRBJ2-1
D gene: NA
clone size: NA
CDR3 protein: CASSLSRDGEQFF
CDR3 DNA: TGTGCCAGCAGTTTATCCCGGGATGGTGAGCAGTTCTTC

V gene: TRBV10-3
J gene: TRBJ2-1
D gene: NA
clone size: NA
CDR3 protein: CAISAGGGEQFF
CDR3 DNA: TGTGCCATCAGTGCGGGTGGGGGTGAGCAGTTCTTC